Presented here are 11 T cell receptor beta chains from one specimen sequenced in a study of T cells after yellow fever vaccination. In TCRdb, the 5' RACE reads were re-called with MiXCR into one record per CDR3 protein. This sample has 400,000 or so distinct CDR3 sequences, with 18% found just once. Sequences were derived from PBMCs, sampled before the yellow fever booster vaccination. The source is a man aged 18 to 30 who received the YFV17D yellow fever vaccine.

V usage is TRBV20-1 and J usage is TRBJ1-1; 8 bases fit TRBD1. Germline CDR1 DFQATT, CDR2 SNEGSKA (reference sequence). The CDR3 runs to 15 residues. CDR3 sequence: CRLAPRQGMNTEAFF. The CDR3 coding sequence is TGCAGGCTGGCCCCGAGACAGGGGATGAACACTGAAGCTTTCTTT.

CDR3 bases: TGTGCCAGCAGACTCGGGGCGGGCTGGAGCTATGGCTACACCTTC. It encodes CASRLGAGWSYGYTF. The chain couples TRBV6-5 to TRBJ1-2; tentatively, D is TRBD1 (5 bases). The CDR3 runs to 15 residues. The ends were cut back, 6 bases at V and 4 bases at J, with 18 bases in the middle. CDR1 and CDR2 from the germline V gene are MNHEY and SVGAGI.

The sample holds a few counts of this clonotype. J is TRBJ2-1 and V is TRBV7-2; D possibly uses TRBD1 or TRBD2 (6 bases each). CDR1 SGHTA and CDR2 FQGNSA come from the germline V gene. Trimming removed 1 base from V and 7 bases from J, with 14 bases in between. The CDR3 spans 15 residues. The CDR3 DNA sequence: TGTGCCAGCAGCTTAGTTGGGGGGCAAGGGAATGAGCAGTTCTTC. Its protein product is CASSLVGGQGNEQFF.

This clonotype came up a few times. This chain joins TRBV5-1 and TRBJ2-7; a weak D match, TRBD2 (6 bases). The V gene's germline CDR1 is SGHRS and CDR2 YFSETQ. Trimming cost V 0 bases and J 8 bases, with 15 bases left between them. There are 14 residues in the CDR3. The CDR3 reads CASSLAGRGSKQYV. CDR3 DNA sequence: TGCGCCAGCAGCTTGGCGGGACGGGGGAGCAAGCAGTACGTC.

The V and J genes are TRBV5-1 and TRBJ2-1; no firm D call. The CDR3 length is 14 residues. Germline lookup yields CDR1 SGHRS and CDR2 YFSETQ. Trimming shortened V by 0 bases and J by 3 bases, and 7 bases separated the two germline ends. The CDR3 DNA follows: TGCGCCAGCAGCTTGGTTCGGGTCTACAATGAGCAGTTCTTC. Protein: CASSLVRVYNEQFF.

The chain combines TRBV11-2 with TRBJ2-7, with D unclear. The CDR3 runs to 13 residues. With 4 bases removed from V and 4 bases from J, the gap between germline ends came to 11 bases. CDR1 and CDR2 from the germline V gene are SGHAT and FQNNGV. This CDR3 is CASSSLGQYEQYF. The CDR3 bases are TGTGCCAGCAGCTCCCTAGGGCAGTACGAGCAGTACTTC.

This clonotype was seen a handful of times. For the CDR3, the DNA is TGCGCCAGCAGCCAAGACCCCACTGGAGGCCTGTCCCAGTACTTC. Protein product: CASSQDPTGGLSQYF. The V and J genes are TRBV4-3 and TRBJ2-5; TRBD2 might be the D (5 bases). The CDR3 covers 15 residues. V lost 0 bases, J lost 9 bases, and 17 bases lay in between. Germline-derived CDR1 and CDR2 are LGHNA and YSLEER.

The chain is built from TRBV7-3 and TRBJ1-5; 10 bases are shared with TRBD1. V lost 6 bases, J lost 5 bases, and 4 bases stayed unmatched. This CDR3 spans 14 amino acids. Per germline, CDR1 SGHTA and CDR2 FQGTGA. The CDR3 here is CASRADRGYQPQHF. CDR3 coding DNA: TGTGCCAGCAGGGCGGACAGGGGGTATCAGCCCCAGCATTTT. Full variable domain (outside the CDR3, taken from reference TRBV7-3 and TRBJ1-5): GAGVSQTPSNKVTEKGKYVELRCDPISGHTALYWYRQSLGQGPEFLIYFQGTGAADDSGLPNDRFFAVRPEGSVSTLKIQRTERGDSAVYLCASRADRGYQPQHFGDGTRLSIL.

This clonotype was counted only a few times. The V gene is TRBV20-1, the J gene TRBJ2-2; 8 bases agree with TRBD2. Per germline, CDR1 DFQATT and CDR2 SNEGSKA (reference sequence). V lost 2 bases to trimming and J lost 0 bases; unmatched junction nucleotides: 5. CDR3 length: 16 amino acids. CDR3 in DNA: TGCAGTGCTAGATCTCCGGGGGGGTCGAACACCGGGGAGCTGTTTTTT. It codes for CSARSPGGSNTGELFF.

The V and J genes are TRBV5-4 and TRBJ2-2; 14 bases match TRBD2. CDR3 length equals 16 residues. With 9 bases clipped from V and 0 bases from J, the junction kept 4 bases outside the gene matches. The germline CDR1 and CDR2 sequences are SGHNT and YYREEE (reference sequence). CDR3 residues: CATGTSGGPNTGELFF. In DNA form, the CDR3 reads TGTGCCACCGGGACTAGCGGGGGCCCGAACACCGGGGAGCTGTTTTTT. The full variable domain, completed using reference TRBV5-4 and TRBJ2-2, is ETGVTQSPTHLIKTRGQQVTLRCSSQSGHNTVSWYQQALGQGPQFIFQYYREEENGRGNFPPRFSGLQFPNYSSELNVNALELDDSALYLCATGTSGGPNTGELFFGEGSRLTVL.

The CDR3 loop is CASSVRGVEQPQHF. In DNA form, the CDR3 reads TGTGCCAGCAGCGTCAGGGGAGTCGAGCAGCCCCAGCATTTT. The rearrangement uses TRBV7-2 and TRBJ1-5; D perhaps matches TRBD1 (6 bases). Trimming removed 5 bases at V and 7 bases at J, with 15 bases between. The V gene's germline CDR1 is SGHTA and CDR2 FQGNSA. This CDR3 region has 14 residues.